The 13 T cell receptor beta chains below come from one sample, sequenced in a study of cytomegalovirus exposure and HLA in healthy donors. TCRdb's table, derived via immunoSEQ multiplex PCR, lists solely in-frame clones and lacks some. Among more than 110,000 clones listed, 70% to 90% were seen once. The sequenced sample was PBMCs. Receptors were obtained from a man in his late teens or twenties in good health and CMV-seronegative.

This clone was seen a single time. The gene calls are TRBV6-1 and TRBJ1-4; TRBD1 aligns across 12 bases. With V trimmed by 3 bases and J by 10 bases, 6 bases remained unmatched. Germline V lookup: CDR1 MNHNS, CDR2 SASEGT. The length of the CDR3 is 15 residues. The CDR3 here is CASSEQGQGALKLFF. The DNA of the CDR3 is TGTGCCAGCAGTGAGCAGGGACAGGGGGCACTAAAACTGTTTTTT.

The rearrangement joins TRBV6-5 to TRBJ2-7, with TRBD2 identical over 11 bases. The trim removed 5 bases at V and 1 base at J, leaving 1 base unmatched. The CDR3 contains 14 residues. Germline V gives CDR1 MNHEY, CDR2 SVGAGI. CDR3 nucleotide sequence: TGTGCCAGCAGTCGACTAGCGGGGTCCTACGAGCAGTACTTC. This encodes CASSRLAGSYEQYF.

This chain joins TRBV7-8 and TRBJ1-4; weak D call: TRBD1 (5 bases). Germline V CDR1 and CDR2: SGHVS, FQNEAQ. The CDR3 is 15 amino acids. V lost 5 bases, J lost 8 bases, and 18 bases lay in between. Written as DNA, the CDR3 is TGTGCCAGCAGCCCCCCAGGTGGGGGGTTAGAAAAACTGTTTTTT. This encodes CASSPPGGGLEKLFF.

This CDR3 is CASSLDGGYEQYF. In nucleotides, the CDR3 is TGTGCCAGCAGCTTAGACGGTGGTTACGAGCAGTACTTC. This chain joins TRBV7-9 and TRBJ2-7, with D unclear. The CDR3 contains 13 residues. Germline V gives CDR1 SEHNR, CDR2 FQNEAQ (reference sequence). V was shortened by 1 base and J by 4 bases, with 8 bases between the two germline ends.

V is TRBV21-1 and J is TRBJ1-5; no DNA check was done on the table's D call, TRBD1. TRBV21-1 constitutes a pseudogene. The CDR3 spans 18 residues. CDR3 nucleotide sequence: TGTGCCAGCAGCAAAGGCGGGGCCGGTAAGGGGGCTGGTCAGCCCCAGCATTTT. This gives the protein CASSKGGAGKGAGQPQHF.

This sequence joins TRBV7-2 and TRBJ2-2; TRBD2 is a possible D gene (5 bases). Trimming cost V 5 bases and J 6 bases, with 16 bases left between them. The CDR3 is 15 amino acids. The germline CDR1 and CDR2 sequences are SGHTA and FQGNSA. CDR3 DNA: TGTGCCAGCAGCCCCCGGCAGGCGGGCGCCGGGGAGCTGTTTTTT. It codes for CASSPRQAGAGELFF.

The chain has TRBV9 and TRBJ1-2; D is possibly TRBD1 (6 bases). The CDR3 runs 15 residues. The germline gives CDR1 SGDLS, CDR2 YYNGEE. The germline V and J ends were trimmed by 0 bases and 2 bases, with 11 bases remaining between them. This CDR3 reads CASSVDSGQNYGYTF. The CDR3 coding sequence is TGTGCCAGCAGCGTAGACTCGGGACAAAACTATGGCTACACCTTC.

CDR3 sequence: CASSESGQRRNEQFF. The CDR3, as DNA: TGCGCCAGCAGTGAGTCGGGACAGCGTAGGAATGAGCAGTTCTTC. The V gene is TRBV10-2, the J gene TRBJ2-1; 7 positions agree with TRBD1. J was trimmed by 7 bases and V by 0 bases; bases with no gene match: 6. The CDR3 loop spans 15 amino acids. Germline V gene lookup returns CDR1 WSHSY and CDR2 SAAADI.

The chain combines TRBV10-3 with TRBJ1-1; D perhaps matches TRBD1 (5 bases). Between the trimmed V and J ends, which lost 2 bases and 1 base, there was a span of 5 bases. The CDR3 sequence is 13 residues long. CDR1 and CDR2 from the germline V gene are ENHRY and SYGVKD. CDR3 in amino acids: CAISEGANTEAFF. The CDR3 DNA is TGTGCCATCAGTGAGGGGGCGAACACTGAAGCTTTCTTT.

The rearrangement links TRBV18 to TRBJ2-5, with 7 bases that match TRBD1. This CDR3 has 13 amino acids. Germline V gives CDR1 KGHSH, CDR2 LQKENI. Germline trimming cut 5 bases from V and 1 base from J; bases unmatched to any gene: 1. CDR3 sequence reads: CASSWDSQETQYF. The CDR3 DNA follows: TGTGCCAGCTCATGGGACAGCCAAGAGACCCAGTACTTC.

This clone has a count of ten or more. This chain connects TRBV10-3 to TRBJ2-2; a possible D gene is TRBD1 (7 bases). This CDR3 has 15 amino acids. Germline CDR1 ENHRY, CDR2 SYGVKD. Trimming removed 9 bases from V and 5 bases from J, with 19 bases in between. The CDR3 spells CAMQGGPSRTGELFF. The CDR3 DNA is TGTGCCATGCAGGGGGGACCCTCACGAACCGGGGAGCTGTTTTTT.

This rearrangement joins TRBV4-1 to TRBJ2-5, with TRBD1 matching 8 bases. The CDR3 is 15 residues long. V was pared by 3 bases and J by 3 bases, with 6 bases of the junction left unmatched. Germline loops: CDR1 MGHRA, CDR2 YSYEKL. In DNA, the CDR3 is TGCGCCAGCAGCCAGACCGGGACAGGCAAAGAGACCCAGTACTTC. Its translation: CASSQTGTGKETQYF.

The chain carries TRBV4-1 and TRBJ2-1; 11 positions match TRBD2. The V gene end was trimmed by 0 bases and the J gene end by 5 bases; junction bases not matched to a gene: 0. The CDR3 contains 15 residues. Germline CDR1 is MGHRA and CDR2 is YSYEKL. The CDR3 coding sequence is TGCGCCAGCAGCCAAGAGACTAGCGGGGACAATGAGCAGTTCTTC. As protein: CASSQETSGDNEQFF.